The clone carrying this T cell receptor (beta chain) was seen a handful of times. This sample was taken from a study of human T cells and chemical hapten exposure. About the research overall: Doses of diphenylcyclopropenone went to the patients' scalps weekly throughout the roughly 22-week study.

Stated time point: patch test 3, about 24 weeks after DPC sensitization. Noted treatment: therapeutic diphenylcyclopropenone sensitization with weekly scalp DPC. Each cDNA molecule in the library carried unique molecular identifiers. TCRdb passed the RACE reads through MiXCR, listing each CDR3 protein once. The sample consists of 210,000 or so distinct CDR3 sequences, roughly a quarter of them appearing once. The V gene end was trimmed by 1 base and the J gene end by 5 bases; junction bases not matched to a gene: 4. This CDR3 is 15 amino acids long. Germline CDR1 SGHTA, CDR2 FQGNSA. The genes are TRBV7-2 and TRBJ2-1; 8 bases match TRBD2. The material sequenced was whole blood, taken in connection with sensitization to the hapten diphenylcyclopropenone (DPC). The receptor's source is a woman in her thirties or forties with alopecia areata. Some clones in this sample may be carry-over from other donors' samples. CDR3 in DNA: TGTGCCAGCAGCTTAGTTCCACTAGCGGACAATGAGCAGTTCTTC. This codes for CASSLVPLADNEQFF.